This T cell receptor (beta chain) emerged from a study of blood T cell repertoires in COVID-19. This clone appeared once. Deletions cut 2 bases from V and 2 bases from J, with 12 bases between. This CDR3 region has 15 residues. Germline CDR1 reads SNHLY; CDR2 reads FYNNEI. TCRdb keeps only in-frame clones here, not all; method: immunoSEQ multiplex PCR. This table has around 500,000 clones, 80% to 90% appearing once. Sequencing was done on a sample of peripheral blood. This sequence originates from a human donor in a cohort sampled during active COVID-19. The chain employs TRBV2 and TRBJ1-1; D unresolved. The CDR3 spells CASSELHQANTEAFF. The CDR3 DNA is TGTGCCAGCAGTGAATTGCATCAAGCCAACACTGAAGCTTTCTTT.